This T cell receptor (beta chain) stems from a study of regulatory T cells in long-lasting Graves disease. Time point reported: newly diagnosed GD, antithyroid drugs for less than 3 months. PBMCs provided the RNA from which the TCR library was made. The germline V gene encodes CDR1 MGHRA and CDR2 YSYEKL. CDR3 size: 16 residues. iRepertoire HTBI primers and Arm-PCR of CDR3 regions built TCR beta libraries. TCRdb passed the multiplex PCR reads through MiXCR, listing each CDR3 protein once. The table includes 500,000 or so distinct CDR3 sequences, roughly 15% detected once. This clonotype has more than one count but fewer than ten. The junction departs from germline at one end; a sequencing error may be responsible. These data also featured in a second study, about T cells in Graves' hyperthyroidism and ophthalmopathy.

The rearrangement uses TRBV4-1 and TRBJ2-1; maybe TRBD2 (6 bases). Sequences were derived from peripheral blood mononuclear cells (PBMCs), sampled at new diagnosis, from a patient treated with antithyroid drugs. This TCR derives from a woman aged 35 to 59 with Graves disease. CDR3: CASSPLDGGAYNEQFF. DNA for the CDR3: TGTGCCAGCAGCCCCCTTGACGGCGGGGCCTACAATGAGCAGTTCTTC.